This record covers a single T cell receptor (beta chain). Its matching antigen is unknown. This CDR3 region has 15 residues. V was clipped by 3 bases and J by 2 bases, with 12 bases between them. Germline V gene data show CDR1 as SGHAT and CDR2 as FQNNGV. The entry originates in a study of cytomegalovirus exposure and HLA in healthy donors. The donors were in the roughly 120-subject validation cohort; that cohort was separate from the roughly 700-subject first cohort. General observations from the study: The study listed approximately 160 cytomegalovirus-associated TCR beta chains. The classifier, whose performance was assessed in both the original and validation cohorts, reportedly diagnosed cytomegalovirus status with high specificity and sensitivity. In a later analysis, first-cohort TCR clusters were found to tend to co-occur in the 120 or so validation repertoires.

Method: immunoSEQ multiplex PCR; TCRdb's copy keeps in-frame clones and lacks some. The data contain roughly 280,000 clones, roughly 85% of them singletons. V is TRBV11-2 and J is TRBJ2-3; D perhaps matches TRBD1 (5 bases). The source is a woman between 18 and 30 years old in good health and CMV-seronegative. What was sequenced was PBMCs. This CDR3 reads CASSLTESLTDTQYF. CDR3 nucleotide sequence: TGTGCCAGCAGCTTGACAGAATCCCTCACAGATACGCAGTATTTT.